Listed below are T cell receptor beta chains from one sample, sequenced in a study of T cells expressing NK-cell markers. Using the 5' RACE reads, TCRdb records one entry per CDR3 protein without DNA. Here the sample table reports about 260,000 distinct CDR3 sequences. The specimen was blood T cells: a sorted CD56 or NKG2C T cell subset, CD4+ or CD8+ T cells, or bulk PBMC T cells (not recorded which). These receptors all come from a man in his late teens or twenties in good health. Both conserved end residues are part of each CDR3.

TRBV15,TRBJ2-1,CATSSPDSEQFF
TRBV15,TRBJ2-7,CATSRTGSRFYEQYF
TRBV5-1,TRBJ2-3,CASSLVSGPRKDTQYF
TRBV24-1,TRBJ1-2,CATSGPPPSYGYTF
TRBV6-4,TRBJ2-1,CASGTSGNPYNEQFF
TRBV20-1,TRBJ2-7,CSARDPRGPTEQYF
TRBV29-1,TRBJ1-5,CSVVLAGGLGNQPQHF
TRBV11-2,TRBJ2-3,CASRPPRPSTDTQYF
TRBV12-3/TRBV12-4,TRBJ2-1,CASSSTGISYNEQFF
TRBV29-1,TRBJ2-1,CSVEPLREQFF
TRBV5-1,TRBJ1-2,CASSLDRAVSGYTF
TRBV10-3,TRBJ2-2,CAISESSLNTGELFF
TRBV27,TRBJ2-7,CASSRPSYPYEQYF
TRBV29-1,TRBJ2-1,CSVEASGSYNEQFF
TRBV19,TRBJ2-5,CASSFRAGGPAGETQYF
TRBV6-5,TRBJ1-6,CASSYDPIGNSPLHF
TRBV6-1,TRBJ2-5,CASRIGEYGQETQYF
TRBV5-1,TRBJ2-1,CASSHSRDEQFF
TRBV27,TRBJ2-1,CASSPLGLYNEQFF
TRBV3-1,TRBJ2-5,CASSPRGSGEWETQYF
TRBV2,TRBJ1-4,CASRDFGTTNEKLFF
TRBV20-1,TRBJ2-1,CSARDELGESSYNEQFF
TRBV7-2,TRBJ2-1,CASSLGGLAGAEQFF
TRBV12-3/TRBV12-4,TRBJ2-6,CASSLELEGAGANVLTF
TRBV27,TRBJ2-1,CASSPSGLAGMFNEQFF
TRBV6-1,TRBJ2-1,CASRGVRGRSEQFF
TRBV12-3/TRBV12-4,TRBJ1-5,CASGSGVQPQHF